The clone carrying this T cell receptor beta chain appeared once. Its cognate antigen is unknown. Data came from immunoSEQ multiplex PCR; TCRdb stores just in-frame clones and leaves some out. There are tens of thousands of clones in the sample; under 95% occur only once, and roughly an eighth lies in the top ten. The entry originates in a study of OX40 agonist ivuxolimab in advanced cancers. Study context: Patients were given ivuxolimab, an antibody that agonizes OX40 (CD134).

Findings of the study overall: By week 6 at 0.1 to 3.0 mg/kg, blood CD4+ and CD8+ T cells had expanded clonally.

The CDR3 loop spans 13 amino acids. Per the germline V gene, CDR1 is SNHLY and CDR2 is FYNNEI. Trimming removed 10 bases at V and 0 bases at J, with 13 bases between. The rearrangement uses TRBV2 and TRBJ2-7; D remains ambiguous. The sequence was collected from an adult with an advanced solid tumor such as melanoma, head and neck, liver or kidney cancer. Sequenced here: CD4+ or CD8+ T cells sorted from blood, sampled in a trial of the OX40 agonist ivuxolimab. The CDR3 sequence is CATDTARSYEQYF. CDR3 coding DNA: TGTGCCACCGACACCGCCCGCTCCTACGAGCAGTACTTC.